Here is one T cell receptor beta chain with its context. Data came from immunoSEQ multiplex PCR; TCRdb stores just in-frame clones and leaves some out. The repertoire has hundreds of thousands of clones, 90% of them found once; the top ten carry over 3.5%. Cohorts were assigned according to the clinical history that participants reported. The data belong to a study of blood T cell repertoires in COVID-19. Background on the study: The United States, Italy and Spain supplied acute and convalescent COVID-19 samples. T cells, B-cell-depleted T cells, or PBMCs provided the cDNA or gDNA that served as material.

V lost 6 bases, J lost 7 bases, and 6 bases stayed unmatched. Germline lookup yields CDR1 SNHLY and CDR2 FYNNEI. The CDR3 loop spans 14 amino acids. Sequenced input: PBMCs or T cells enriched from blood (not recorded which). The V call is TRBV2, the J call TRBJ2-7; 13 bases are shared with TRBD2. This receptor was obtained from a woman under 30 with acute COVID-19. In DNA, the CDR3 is TGTGCCAGCAGGGGACTAGCGGGGATCTGGGAGCAGTACTTC. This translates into CASRGLAGIWEQYF.